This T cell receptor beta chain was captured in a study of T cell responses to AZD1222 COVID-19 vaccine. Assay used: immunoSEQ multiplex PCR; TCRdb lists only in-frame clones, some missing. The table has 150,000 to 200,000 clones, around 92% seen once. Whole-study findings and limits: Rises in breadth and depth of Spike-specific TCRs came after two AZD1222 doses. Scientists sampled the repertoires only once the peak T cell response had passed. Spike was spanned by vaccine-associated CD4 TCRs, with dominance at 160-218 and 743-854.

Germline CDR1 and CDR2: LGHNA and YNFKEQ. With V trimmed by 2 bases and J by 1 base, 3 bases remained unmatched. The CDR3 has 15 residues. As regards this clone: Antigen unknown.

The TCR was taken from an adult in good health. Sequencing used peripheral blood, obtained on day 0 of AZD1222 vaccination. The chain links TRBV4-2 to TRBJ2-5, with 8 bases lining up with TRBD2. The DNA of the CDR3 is TGTGCCAGCAGCCAAACTACTAGCGGCCAAGAGACCCAGTACTTC. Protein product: CASSQTTSGQETQYF.